The 32 T cell receptor beta chains below come from one sample, sequenced in a study of tumor and adjacent non-tumor tissue in lung cancer. TCRbeta libraries were built with three rounds of nested PCR, modified from ARM-PCR. MiXCR, applied by TCRdb to the multiplex PCR reads, yields one record per CDR3 protein. The repertoire has 60,000 to 70,000 distinct CDR3 sequences, under 80% of them found once; the top ten carry roughly 45%. The template was RNA from unsorted bulk tissue. More than 3 cm separated this lung sample from the edge of the tumor. Sequencing was performed on distant non-tumor lung tissue. These receptors all come from a man in his sixties with non-small cell lung cancer.

This chain links TRBV28 with TRBJ2-7, with TRBD2 matching 8 bases. Trimming at V came to 3 bases and at J to 0 bases, leaving 4 bases not matched to a gene. CDR1 and CDR2 from the germline V gene are MDHEN and SYDVKM. The length of the CDR3 is 15 residues. The CDR3 coding sequence is TGTGCCAGCAGTTTCCCGACTAGCGCCTCCTACGAGCAGTACTTC. This codes for CASSFPTSASYEQYF.

This clonotype was recorded only once. The chain uses TRBV12-3 or TRBV12-4 and TRBJ2-1; D might be TRBD2 (7 bases). The CDR3 runs 15 residues. The CDR3 spells CVGSSPQRDNNEQFF. The CDR3 nucleotides read TGTGTCGGCAGTTCCCCTCAGCGGGACAACAATGAGCAGTTCTTC.

Notes on this clonotype: The junction and the germline gene differ at one end; a read error may be behind it. V and J are TRBV11-1 and TRBJ2-1, with D possibly matching TRBD2 (5 bases). This CDR3 has 12 residues. Per germline, CDR1 SGHAT and CDR2 FQDESV (reference sequence). CDR3 sequence: CGSRLDYNEQFF. CDR3 in DNA: TGTGGCAGCAGGTTAGACTACAATGAACAGTTCTTC.

Regarding this clonotype: Just one base apart from a much larger clone, this may be a read error. The genes are TRBV27 and TRBJ2-3; TRBD2 agrees at 11 bases. The length of the CDR3 is 18 residues. Germline CDR1 MNHEY, CDR2 SMNVEV (reference sequence). V was clipped by 3 bases and J by 6 bases; unmatched bases: 14. The DNA for the CDR3 is TGTGCCAGCAGTTTTCGTGGGACTAGCGGCCATGCGGCGGATACGCAGTATTTT. Translating it yields CASSFRGTSGHAADTQYF.

This clonotype was picked up a small number of times. A junction boundary mismatches the germline segment, possibly from a read error. The chain uses TRBV2 and TRBJ2-7; D remains ambiguous. This CDR3 is 13 amino acids long. The germline gives CDR1 SNHLY, CDR2 FYNNEI. The CDR3 spells CASSEGSPYGQYF. CDR3 in DNA: TGTGCCAGCAGTGAGGGCAGCCCCTACGGGCAGTACTTC.

Turning to this clonotype: Its ends do not fully match the called genes, so a read error is possible. The chain uses TRBV4-1 and TRBJ2-1, with 8 bases lining up with TRBD2. Germline V CDR1 and CDR2: MGHRA, YSYEKL. This CDR3 has 18 residues. The CDR3 nucleotides read TGCGCCAACAGTCAAGACTGGCGGGAGGTCGGCTCCTACAACGAGCAGTTCTTC. This gives the protein CANSQDWREVGSYNEQFF.

On this clonotype: One end of the junction fails to match germline, which may point to a read error. The chain recombines TRBV29-1 with TRBJ1-3; D is ambiguous. Germline assignment: CDR1 SQVTM and CDR2 ANQGSEA. CDR3 length: 11 amino acids. CDR3 nucleotides: TGCAACGTTGTGTCCGGAAACACCACATATTTT. It is translated as CNVVSGNTTYF.

This clonotype was seen repeatedly, ten times or more. The chain joins TRBV2 to TRBJ2-2, with D perhaps matching TRBD1 (6 bases). The CDR3 totals 15 residues. Germline CDR1 reads SNHLY; CDR2 reads FYNNEI. Trimming cost V 5 bases and J 3 bases, with 13 bases left between them. The CDR3 protein is CASSLQGFYTGELFF. In DNA form, the CDR3 reads TGTGCCAGCAGTCTACAGGGATTTTACACCGGGGAGCTGTTTTTT. Variable domain in full (rest from reference TRBV2 and TRBJ2-2): EPEVTQTPSHQVTQMGQEVILRCVPISNHLYFYWYRQILGQKVEFLVSFYNNEISEKSEIFDDQFSVERPDGSNFTLKIRSTKLEDSAMYFCASSLQGFYTGELFFGEGSRLTVL.

Comment on this clonotype: At one end, the junction sequence differs from germline, possibly due to a read error. The chain carries TRBV28 and TRBJ1-2; a possible D gene is TRBD1 (6 bases). The CDR3 has 14 residues. Per germline, CDR1 MDHEN and CDR2 SYDVKM. In DNA, the CDR3 is TGTGCCAGCAGCCCCGGGGGGACAAACTATGGCTGCACCTTC. This gives the protein CASSPGGTNYGCTF.

The chain links TRBV4-1 to TRBJ2-1; D uncertain. Germline CDR1 and CDR2: MGHRA and YSYEKL. Trimming left V 7 bases short and J 9 bases short, with 16 bases between. The CDR3 extends over 13 amino acids. CDR3 bases: TGCGCCAGCATCCGGACGCCAAGAGGTGAGCAGTTCTTC. Its protein is CASIRTPRGEQFF.

As for this clonotype: A single base separates this from a much larger clone, so it may be a read error. The chain carries TRBV28 and TRBJ1-5, with TRBD1 as a possible D gene (6 bases). The germline V gene has CDR1 MDHEN and CDR2 SYDVKM. V was pared by 6 bases and J by 8 bases, with 11 bases between. This CDR3 contains 12 residues. The CDR3 loop reads CASRGASEPQHF. The CDR3 bases are TGTGCCAGCAGGGGGGCCAGCGAGCCCCAGCATTTT.

As regards this clonotype: The CDR3 ends on some other residue instead of the conserved phenylalanine or tryptophan, so this is likely a read error. The DNA is left out, because the CDR3 cannot be placed on it with certainty; the CDR3 is given as TCRdb lists it. The chain has TRBV29-1 and TRBJ1-1; TRBD1 is the table's D call and was not checked against the DNA. The CDR3 region is 13 residues in length, termini included. Germline V gene sequence: CDR1 SQVTM, CDR2 ANQGSEA. CDR3 amino acids: CCGSGARDTEVFL.

As regards this clonotype: An end of the junction differs from the germline gene, which may be a read error. The chain recombines TRBV6-5 with TRBJ2-7, with TRBD2 matching 7 bases. The CDR3 sequence is 15 residues long. From germline, CDR1 is MNHEY and CDR2 SVGAGI. This chain's CDR3 is CANSCPRRETAEQYF. CDR3 bases: TGTGCCAACAGTTGCCCGAGGCGGGAGACGGCCGAGCAGTACTTC.

As regards this clonotype: A junction boundary mismatches the germline segment, possibly from a read error. This chain connects TRBV5-4 to TRBJ2-1; 10 bases are shared with TRBD2. This CDR3 has 15 residues. The germline V gene has CDR1 SGHNT and CDR2 YYREEE (reference sequence). The CDR3 is CASSPTSGSVNELFF. CDR3 bases: TGTGCCAGCAGTCCGACTAGCGGGTCTGTTAATGAGCTGTTCTTC.

Regarding this clonotype: This clone may be a read error of a much larger clone one base away. The chain is built from TRBV5-1 and TRBJ2-1; TRBD2 agrees at 9 bases. After removal of 6 bases from V and 6 bases from J, the junction contained 10 bases not matched to a gene. Per the germline V gene, CDR1 is SGHRS and CDR2 is YFSETQ. CDR3 size: 15 residues. The CDR3 nucleotides read TGCGCCAGCAACTTAGGCCGCGGGAGGGTCAATGAGCAGTTCTTC. Protein product: CASNLGRGRVNEQFF.

As regards this clonotype: Germline is not matched at one junction end, which may reflect a read error. The J gene is TRBJ1-3, the V gene TRBV6-6; no firm D call. Germline-derived CDR1 and CDR2 are MNHNY and SVGAGI (reference sequence). This CDR3 region has 16 residues. This CDR3 is CVSSYEPLNSGNTTYF. The CDR3 DNA sequence: TGTGTCAGCAGTTACGAGCCGCTGAACTCTGGAAACACCACATATTTT.

This clonotype was seen once. This CDR3 fails to terminate in the conserved phenylalanine or tryptophan, so it likely reflects a read error. The V gene is TRBV7-8, the J gene TRBJ1-5; no reliable D call. The CDR3 extends over 16 amino acids. Per germline, CDR1 SGHVS and CDR2 FQNEAQ. The CDR3 DNA sequence: TGTGCCAGCAGCTTAGTTTCGGACCTTAGCAGTCAGCTCCAGCATCTT. Its protein product is CASSLVSDLSSQLQHL.

The chain combines TRBV5-1 with TRBJ2-3; 8 bases are a match to TRBD2. Germline loops: CDR1 SGHRS, CDR2 YFSETQ. This CDR3 has 14 residues. The J segment lost 4 bases and the V segment lost 9 bases, leaving 10 bases of the junction unmatched. CDR3 sequence: CANGLTGGPDTQYF. Written as DNA, the CDR3 is TGCGCCAACGGCTTAACGGGAGGGCCAGATACGCAGTATTTT. The variable domain in full, with the rest retrieved from reference TRBV5-1 and TRBJ2-3, is KAGVTQTPRYLIKTRGQQVTLSCSPISGHRSVSWYQQTPGQGLQFLFEYFSETQRNKGNFPGRFSGRQFSNSRSEMNVSTLELGDSALYLCANGLTGGPDTQYFGPGTRLTVL.

This clonotype was recorded many times. With a much larger clone just one base away, this may be a read error. The rearrangement joins TRBV6-1 to TRBJ1-5; no clear D. V was clipped by 8 bases and J by 5 bases, with 13 bases between them. Looked up from germline, CDR1 is MNHNS and CDR2 is SASEGT. This CDR3 is 13 amino acids long. CDR3 sequence: CASGAEGYQPQHF. The CDR3 nucleotides are TGTGCCAGCGGTGCGGAAGGGTATCAGCCCCAGCATTTT.

Remarks on this clonotype: One end of the junction is discordant with germline, which a read error may explain. The chain combines TRBV7-9 with TRBJ1-2; 7 bases agree with TRBD1. The CDR3 runs 14 residues. CDR1 is SEHNR and CDR2 is FQNEAQ in the germline V gene (reference sequence). CDR3 residues: CATSSTGSDYGYSF. DNA for the CDR3: TGTGCCACCAGCTCGACAGGGTCGGACTATGGCTACAGCTTC.

The V gene is TRBV20-1, the J gene TRBJ2-3; 8 bases are shared with TRBD1. CDR3 size: 15 residues. J gave up 1 base and V 3 bases, and 6 bases lay outside the gene matches. Looked up from germline, CDR1 is DFQATT and CDR2 is SNEGSKA (reference sequence). CDR3 sequence: CSARTQGQGTDTQYF. CDR3 sequence (DNA): TGCAGTGCTAGGACCCAGGGACAGGGCACAGATACGCAGTATTTT.

The count of this clonotype is one. A read error may account for a junction end that differs from germline. CDR3 coding DNA: TGTGCCAGCTCGGGCTTGTTCCCCTATGAGCTGTACTTC. This gives the protein CASSGLFPYELYF. The rearrangement joins TRBV6-5 to TRBJ2-7; D call uncertain. The CDR3 is 13 amino acids. Germline V gene data show CDR1 as MNHEY and CDR2 as SVGAGI.

To note about this clonotype: A much larger clonotype is one base distant, so this may be a read error. The V call is TRBV9, the J call TRBJ2-2; D unresolved. The CDR3 sequence is 14 residues long. The V end was cut by 0 bases, the J end by 5 bases, with 8 bases between. CDR1 and CDR2 (germline): SGDLS, YYNGEE. In DNA, the CDR3 is TGTGCCAGCAGCGTAGCGGAGCAGACCGGGGAGCTGTTTTTT. Protein product: CASSVAEQTGELFF.

A remark on this clonotype: Compared with germline, one end of the junction differs, possibly owing to a read error. The chain links TRBV28 to TRBJ2-1; D unresolved. The CDR3 has 14 residues. Germline lookup yields CDR1 MDHEN and CDR2 SYDVKM. This chain's CDR3 is CTSSPSGVYNEQFF. CDR3 in DNA: TGTACCAGCAGTCCTAGTGGTGTCTACAATGAGCAGTTCTTC.

For this clonotype: This may come from a read error, since a much larger clone is one base off. In DNA form, the CDR3 reads TGTGCCTGGGACCACAATGAGCAGTTCTTC. Its protein is CAWDHNEQFF. The chain combines TRBV30 with TRBJ2-1; D gene uncertain. CDR1 is GTSNPN and CDR2 is SVGIG in the germline V gene (reference sequence). Trimming cost V 5 bases and J 5 bases, with 4 bases left between them. CDR3 length: 10 residues.

V and J are TRBV6-1 and TRBJ2-3; D tentatively reads TRBD1 or TRBD2 (5 bases each). The CDR3 sequence is 14 residues long. The V gene's germline CDR1 is MNHNS and CDR2 SASEGT. V lost 5 bases to trimming and J lost 7 bases, with 16 bases between them. The CDR3 DNA sequence: TGTGCCAGCAGTTCGGGGCATTCGACATATACGCAGTATTTT. Translating gives CASSSGHSTYTQYF.

In its sample, this clonotype is medium-sized (0.01 to 0.1%). This chain links TRBV6-4 with TRBJ2-5, with D perhaps matching TRBD1 (6 bases). Germline V gene sequence: CDR1 MRHNA, CDR2 SNTAGT. The CDR3 sequence is 13 residues long. The V end lost 5 bases, the J end lost 3 bases, and 10 bases lay between the germline ends. The CDR3 sequence is CASSRTAEETQYF. DNA for the CDR3: TGTGCCAGCAGTAGGACAGCCGAAGAGACCCAGTACTTC.

On this clonotype: The germline gene is not matched at one end of the junction; a read error may be the cause. The chain uses TRBV11-2 and TRBJ2-7; tentative D call: TRBD1 (5 bases). This CDR3 is 15 amino acids long. Germline-derived CDR1 and CDR2 are SGHAT and FQNNGV. As DNA, the CDR3 is TGTGCCAGCAGCGTAGATCTACGACAGCTTTACGAGCAGTACTTC. Translating it yields CASSVDLRQLYEQYF.

This clonotype was observed once. The CDR3 carries no conserved terminal phenylalanine or tryptophan, so it likely arises from a read error. The genes are TRBV6-1 and TRBJ1-1; D is undetermined. Trimming removed 9 bases from V and 1 base from J, with 15 bases in between. CDR3 length equals 14 residues. The germline CDR1 and CDR2 sequences are MNHNS and SASEGT. The CDR3: CASPATAGNTEAFS. CDR3 coding DNA: TGTGCCAGTCCTGCCACGGCAGGGAACACTGAAGCTTTCTCT.

About this clonotype itself: Without the conserved terminal phenylalanine or tryptophan, this CDR3 likely stems from a read error. This rearrangement joins TRBV4-1 to TRBJ2-5, with TRBD2 as a possible D gene (6 bases). Trimming stripped 4 bases from V and 3 bases from J, with 15 bases between. This CDR3 region has 15 residues. CDR1 is MGHRA, CDR2 YSYEKL, per germline. In nucleotides, the CDR3 is TGCGCCAGCAGCCCCCAGCAGGAGGGGAAAGAGACCCAGTACCTC. Translation: CASSPQQEGKETQYL.

The chain carries TRBV4-2 and TRBJ1-2; D may be TRBD1 (5 bases). Germline V gene data show CDR1 as LGHNA and CDR2 as YNFKEQ. This CDR3 contains 13 residues. The V end was cut by 3 bases, the J end by 6 bases, with 11 bases between. In nucleotides, the CDR3 is TGTGCCAGCAGCCAGAATCCGGGGGATGGCTACACCTTC. Translating it yields CASSQNPGDGYTF.

The gene calls are TRBV7-8 and TRBJ1-5, with 8 bases fitting TRBD1. V gave up 10 bases and J gave up 11 bases; unmatched junction bases: 16. Germline V CDR1 and CDR2: SGHVS, FQNEAQ. The CDR3 has 14 amino acids. The CDR3 DNA sequence: TGTGCCAACAACCCTACGACAGGGGACCAGTCCCAGCATTTT. Translation gives CANNPTTGDQSQHF.